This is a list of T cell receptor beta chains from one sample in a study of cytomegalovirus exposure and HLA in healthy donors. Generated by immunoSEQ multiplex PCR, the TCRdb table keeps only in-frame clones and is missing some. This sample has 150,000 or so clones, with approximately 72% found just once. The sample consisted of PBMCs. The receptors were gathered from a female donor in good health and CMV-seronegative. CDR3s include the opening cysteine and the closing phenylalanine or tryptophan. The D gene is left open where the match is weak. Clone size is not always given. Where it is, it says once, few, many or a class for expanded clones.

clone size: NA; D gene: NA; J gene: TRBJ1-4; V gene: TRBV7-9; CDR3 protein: CASSSSRGEKLFF; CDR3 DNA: TGTGCCAGCAGCTCCTCCCGAGGGGAAAAACTGTTTTTT
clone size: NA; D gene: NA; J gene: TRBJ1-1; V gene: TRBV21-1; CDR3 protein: CASSSRPLEEPRAFF; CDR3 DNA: TGTGCCAGCAGCTCCCGACCCCTCGAGGAGCCGCGAGCTTTCTTT
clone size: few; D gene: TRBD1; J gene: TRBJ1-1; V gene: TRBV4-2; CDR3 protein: CASSYKPETGRNTEAFF; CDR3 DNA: TGTGCCAGCAGCTACAAACCAGAGACAGGGAGAAACACTGAAGCTTTCTTT
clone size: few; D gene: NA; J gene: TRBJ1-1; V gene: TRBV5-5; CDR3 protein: CASSFDWNTEAFF; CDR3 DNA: TGTGCCAGCAGCTTTGACTGGAACACTGAAGCTTTCTTT
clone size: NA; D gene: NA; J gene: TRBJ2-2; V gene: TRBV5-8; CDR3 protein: CASSETGAGELFF; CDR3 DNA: TGTGCCAGCAGCGAGACAGGAGCCGGGGAGCTGTTTTTT
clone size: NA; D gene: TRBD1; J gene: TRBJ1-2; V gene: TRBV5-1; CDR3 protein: CASSLTERQGPRDGYTF; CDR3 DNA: TGCGCCAGCAGCTTGACGGAACGACAGGGACCAAGGGATGGCTACACCTTC
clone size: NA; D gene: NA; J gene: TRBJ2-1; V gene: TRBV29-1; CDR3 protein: CSVPSSRGYNEQFF; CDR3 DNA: TGCAGCGTTCCGTCGTCCAGGGGCTACAATGAGCAGTTCTTC
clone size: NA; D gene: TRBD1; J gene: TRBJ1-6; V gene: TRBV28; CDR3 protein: CASSLQQGNSPLHF; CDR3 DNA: TGTGCCAGCAGTTTACAACAGGGGAATTCACCCCTCCACTTT
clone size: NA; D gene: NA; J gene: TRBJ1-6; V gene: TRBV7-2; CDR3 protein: CAGGAYNSPPHF; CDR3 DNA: TGTGCCGGAGGGGCCTATAATTCACCCCCCCACTTT
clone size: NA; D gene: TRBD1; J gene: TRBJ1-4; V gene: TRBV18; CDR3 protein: CASSPHRGPNEKLFF; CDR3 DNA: TGTGCCAGCTCACCACACAGGGGACCTAATGAAAAACTGTTTTTT
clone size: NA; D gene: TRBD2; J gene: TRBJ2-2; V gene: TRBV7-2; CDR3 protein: CASSPGRTNTGELFF; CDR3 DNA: TGTGCCAGCAGCCCCGGGAGGACGAACACCGGGGAGCTGTTTTTT
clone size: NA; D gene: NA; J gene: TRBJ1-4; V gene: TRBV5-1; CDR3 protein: CASSAEGGAGEKLFF; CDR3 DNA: TGCGCCAGCAGCGCCGAAGGGGGGGCAGGAGAAAAACTGTTTTTT
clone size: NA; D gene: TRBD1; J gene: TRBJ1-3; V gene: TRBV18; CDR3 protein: CASSPDRAHTIYF; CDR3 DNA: TGTGCCAGCTCACCCGACAGGGCGCACACCATATATTTT
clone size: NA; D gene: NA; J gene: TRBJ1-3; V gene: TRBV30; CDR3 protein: CAWSLSSGNTIYF; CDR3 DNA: TGTGCCTGGTCGTTATCCTCTGGAAACACCATATATTTT
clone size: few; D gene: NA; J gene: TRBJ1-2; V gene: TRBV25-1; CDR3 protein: CASSASPGPGGYTF; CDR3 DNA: TGTGCCAGCAGTGCCTCGCCAGGGCCGGGCGGCTACACCTTC
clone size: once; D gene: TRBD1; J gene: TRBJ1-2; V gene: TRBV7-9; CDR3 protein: CASSSTRQGPLNYGYTF; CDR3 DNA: TGTGCCAGCAGCTCGACCCGACAGGGCCCCCTTAACTATGGCTACACCTTC
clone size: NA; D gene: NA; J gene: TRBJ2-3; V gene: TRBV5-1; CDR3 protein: CASSPENTDTQYF; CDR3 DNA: TGCGCCAGCAGCCCCGAGAACACAGATACGCAGTATTTT
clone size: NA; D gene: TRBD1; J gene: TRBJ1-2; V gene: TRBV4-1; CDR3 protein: CASSQAPGGVYGYTF; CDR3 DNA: TGCGCCAGCAGCCAAGCACCAGGGGGCGTCTATGGCTACACCTTC
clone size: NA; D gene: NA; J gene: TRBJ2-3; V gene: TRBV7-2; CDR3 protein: CASSQGPRDTQYF; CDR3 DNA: TGTGCCAGCAGCCAGGGCCCTCGGGATACGCAGTATTTT
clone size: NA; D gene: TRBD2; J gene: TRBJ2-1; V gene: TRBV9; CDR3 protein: CASSVGTSGQHEQFF; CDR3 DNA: TGTGCCAGCAGCGTCGGGACTAGCGGGCAGCATGAGCAGTTCTTC
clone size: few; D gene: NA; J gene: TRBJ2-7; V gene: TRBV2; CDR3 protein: CASSARQRGEQYF; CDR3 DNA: TGTGCCAGCAGTGCCCGCCAAAGGGGGGAGCAGTACTTC
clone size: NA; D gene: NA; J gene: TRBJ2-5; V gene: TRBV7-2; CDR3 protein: CASSLGRETQYF; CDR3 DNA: TGTGCCAGCAGCTTAGGTCGGGAGACCCAGTACTTC
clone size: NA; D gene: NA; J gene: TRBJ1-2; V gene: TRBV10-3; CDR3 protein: CAISEMSGQHGYTF; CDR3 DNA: TGTGCCATCAGTGAGATGTCAGGGCAACATGGCTACACCTTC
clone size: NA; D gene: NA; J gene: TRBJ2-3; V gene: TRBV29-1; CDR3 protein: CSVDRTGMEDTQYF; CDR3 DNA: TGCAGCGTTGATCGTACAGGGATGGAAGATACGCAGTATTTT
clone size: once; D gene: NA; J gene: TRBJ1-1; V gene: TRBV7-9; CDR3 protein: CASSPITGGVNTEAFF; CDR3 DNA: TGTGCCAGCAGCCCGATTACGGGGGGGGTTAACACTGAAGCTTTCTTT
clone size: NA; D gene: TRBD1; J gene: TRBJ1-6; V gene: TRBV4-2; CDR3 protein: CASSQQTGDSPLHF; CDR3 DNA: TGTGCCAGCAGCCAACAGACAGGGGATTCACCCCTCCACTTT
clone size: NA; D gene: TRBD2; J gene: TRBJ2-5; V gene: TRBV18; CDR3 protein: CASSPLAGAQETQYF; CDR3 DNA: TGTGCCAGCTCACCTCTAGCGGGAGCCCAAGAGACCCAGTACTTC
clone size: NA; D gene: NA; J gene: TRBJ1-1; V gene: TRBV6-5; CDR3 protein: CASSPADYRTEAFF; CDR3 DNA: TGTGCCAGCAGTCCCGCCGACTATCGGACTGAAGCTTTCTTT
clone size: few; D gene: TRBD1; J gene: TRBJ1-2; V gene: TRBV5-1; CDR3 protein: CASSLEGTAYGYTF; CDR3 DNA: TGCGCCAGCAGCTTGGAGGGGACAGCTTATGGCTACACCTTC
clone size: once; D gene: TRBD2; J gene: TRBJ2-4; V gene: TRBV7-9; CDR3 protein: CASSRGGGGKNIQYF; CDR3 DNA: TGTGCCAGCAGCCGTGGCGGGGGGGGCAAAAACATTCAGTACTTC
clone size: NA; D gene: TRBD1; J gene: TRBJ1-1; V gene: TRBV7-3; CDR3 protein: CASREQGAETEAFF; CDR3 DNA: TGTGCCAGCCGCGAACAGGGGGCGGAGACTGAAGCTTTCTTT
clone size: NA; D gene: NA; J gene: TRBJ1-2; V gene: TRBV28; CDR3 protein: CASSPGGPLPYGYTF; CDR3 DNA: TGTGCCAGCAGTCCCGGAGGCCCGCTCCCCTATGGCTACACCTTC
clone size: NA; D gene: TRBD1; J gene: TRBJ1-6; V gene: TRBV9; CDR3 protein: CASSPRTGYNSPLHF; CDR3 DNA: TGTGCCAGCAGCCCCAGGACAGGGTATAATTCACCCCTCCACTTT
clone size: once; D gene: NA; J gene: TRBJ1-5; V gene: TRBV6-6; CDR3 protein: CASSSPNQPQHF; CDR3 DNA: TGTGCCAGCAGTTCTCCCAATCAGCCCCAGCATTTT
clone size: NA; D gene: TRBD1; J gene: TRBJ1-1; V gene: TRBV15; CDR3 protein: CATSRGSRGLNTEAFF; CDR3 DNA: TGTGCCACCAGCAGAGGTAGCAGGGGGCTGAACACTGAAGCTTTCTTT
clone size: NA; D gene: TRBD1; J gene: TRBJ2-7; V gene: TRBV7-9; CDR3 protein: CASSPANTRDRGFYEQYF; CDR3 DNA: TGTGCCAGCAGCCCTGCAAACACCCGGGACAGGGGTTTTTACGAGCAGTACTTC
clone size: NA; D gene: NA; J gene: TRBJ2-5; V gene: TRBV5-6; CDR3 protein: CASSLVSGIHQETQYF; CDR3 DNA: TGTGCCAGCAGCTTGGTATCGGGGATTCACCAAGAGACCCAGTACTTC
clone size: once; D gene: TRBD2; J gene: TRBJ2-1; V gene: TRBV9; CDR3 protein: CASSGKTSGIDNEQFF; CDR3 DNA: TGTGCCAGCAGCGGGAAGACTAGCGGGATCGACAATGAGCAGTTCTTC
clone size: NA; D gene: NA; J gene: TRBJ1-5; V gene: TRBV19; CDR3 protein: CASSIGGVGLPWHF; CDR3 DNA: TGTGCCAGTAGTATTGGGGGGGTGGGGTTGCCCTGGCATTTT
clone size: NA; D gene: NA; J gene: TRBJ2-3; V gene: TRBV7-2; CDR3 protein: CASSRENSDTQYF; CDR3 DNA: TGTGCCAGCAGTAGAGAGAATTCGGATACGCAGTATTTT
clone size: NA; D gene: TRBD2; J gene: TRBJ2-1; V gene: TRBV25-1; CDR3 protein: CASGGLAGEINEQFF; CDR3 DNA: TGTGCCAGCGGGGGACTAGCGGGCGAGATCAATGAGCAGTTCTTC
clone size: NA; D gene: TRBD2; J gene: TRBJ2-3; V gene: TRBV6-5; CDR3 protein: CASSPSGGDTDTQYF; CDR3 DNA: TGTGCCAGCAGCCCCTCGGGGGGGGACACAGATACGCAGTATTTT
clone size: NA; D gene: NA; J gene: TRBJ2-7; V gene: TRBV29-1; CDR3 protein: CSVGSSYEQYF; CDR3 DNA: TGCAGCGTTGGTAGCTCCTACGAGCAGTACTTC
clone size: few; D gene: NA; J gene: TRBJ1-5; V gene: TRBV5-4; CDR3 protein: CASSPGAGLGQPQHF; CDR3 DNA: TGTGCCAGCAGCCCTGGGGCAGGGTTGGGTCAGCCCCAGCATTTT
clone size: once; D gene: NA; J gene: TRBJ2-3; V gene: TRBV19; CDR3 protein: CASSPRRTDTQYF; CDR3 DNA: TGTGCCAGTAGTCCGCGCCGCACAGATACGCAGTATTTT
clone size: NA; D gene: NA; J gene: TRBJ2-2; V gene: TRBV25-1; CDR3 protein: CASSELGGENTGELFF; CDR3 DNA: TGTGCCAGCAGTGAATTAGGGGGGGAGAACACCGGGGAGCTGTTTTTT
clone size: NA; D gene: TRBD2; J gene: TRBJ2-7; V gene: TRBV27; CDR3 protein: CASSRDSGGFYEQYF; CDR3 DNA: TGTGCCAGCAGTCGGGACAGCGGGGGGTTCTACGAGCAGTACTTC
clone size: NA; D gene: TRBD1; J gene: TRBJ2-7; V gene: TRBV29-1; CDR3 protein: CSGGQGSSSYEQYF; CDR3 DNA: TGCAGCGGGGGACAGGGGTCATCCTCCTACGAGCAGTACTTC
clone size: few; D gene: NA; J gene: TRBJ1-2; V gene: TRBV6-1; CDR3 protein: CASRGATYANYGYTF; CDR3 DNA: TGTGCCAGCAGAGGGGCGACATACGCTAACTATGGCTACACCTTC
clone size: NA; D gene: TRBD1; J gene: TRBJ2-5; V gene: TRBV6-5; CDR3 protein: CASSYFLGQGGETQYF; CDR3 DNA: TGTGCCAGCAGTTACTTTCTGGGACAGGGGGGGGAGACCCAGTACTTC